The clone carrying this T cell receptor (beta chain) appeared many times. Its matching antigen is unknown. This sample's time point: newly diagnosed GD, antithyroid drugs for less than 3 months. Construction of the TCR library relied on RNA isolated from PBMCs. V lost 2 bases and J 2 bases, leaving 9 bases between the germline ends. The CDR3 totals 14 residues. From germline, CDR1 is SGHTA and CDR2 FQGNSA. These data come from a study of regulatory T cells in long-lasting Graves disease. Overall study context: Antithyroid drugs had been taken under 3 months by newly diagnosed Graves' patients. Notes on the study in general: It was in persistent disease that TRBV28, TRBJ1-2 and TRBJ2-5 were favored.

Arm-PCR of CDR3 regions and iRepertoire HTBI primers were the basis on which TCR beta libraries were built. TCRdb re-called the multiplex PCR reads with MiXCR, one entry per CDR3 protein. Of some 330,000 distinct CDR3 sequences in the sample, about 10% were seen once. These same records also appear under a second study, on T cells in Graves' hyperthyroidism and ophthalmopathy. As that report states: Lactation, pregnancy, other autoimmune disease or uncontrolled infection excluded patients.

The TCR sequence derives from a woman aged 18-29 years with Graves disease. The source was peripheral blood mononuclear cells (PBMCs), collected at new diagnosis, from a patient treated with antithyroid drugs. The rearrangement joins TRBV7-2 to TRBJ1-2, with D maybe TRBD1 (6 bases). The CDR3 loop reads CASSLRQVNYGYTF. CDR3 DNA: TGTGCCAGCAGCTTAAGACAGGTCAACTATGGCTACACCTTC.